This T cell receptor beta chain is drawn from a study of blood T cell repertoires in COVID-19. In the study overall: Whether acute or convalescent, the COVID-19 samples came from the United States, Italy and Spain. The cDNA or gDNA used as material had been derived from T cells, B-cell-depleted T cells, or PBMCs.

Study processing details: It was from reference gene primer amplification that nucleated cell counts were estimated. The repertoire was sequenced with immunoSEQ multiplex PCR; TCRdb's copy has only in-frame clones and lacks some. Clone size and V and J calls were adopted from that table, with D and trimming inferred from the DNA. The sample includes 200,000 to 250,000 clones, around 85% seen only once; the top ten take approximately 6.2%. The CDR3 has 13 residues. Trimming shortened V by 2 bases and J by 7 bases, and 11 bases separated the two germline ends. From germline, CDR1 is LNHDA and CDR2 SQIVND (reference sequence).

This TCR derives from a man in his fifties or sixties with acute or convalescent COVID-19. V gene TRBV19 combines with J gene TRBJ1-1; a possible D gene is TRBD1 (5 bases). The sequenced material came from peripheral blood. CDR3 residues: CASSIRPDSEAFF. The CDR3 nucleotides read TGTGCCAGTAGTATACGACCCGACAGTGAAGCTTTCTTT.